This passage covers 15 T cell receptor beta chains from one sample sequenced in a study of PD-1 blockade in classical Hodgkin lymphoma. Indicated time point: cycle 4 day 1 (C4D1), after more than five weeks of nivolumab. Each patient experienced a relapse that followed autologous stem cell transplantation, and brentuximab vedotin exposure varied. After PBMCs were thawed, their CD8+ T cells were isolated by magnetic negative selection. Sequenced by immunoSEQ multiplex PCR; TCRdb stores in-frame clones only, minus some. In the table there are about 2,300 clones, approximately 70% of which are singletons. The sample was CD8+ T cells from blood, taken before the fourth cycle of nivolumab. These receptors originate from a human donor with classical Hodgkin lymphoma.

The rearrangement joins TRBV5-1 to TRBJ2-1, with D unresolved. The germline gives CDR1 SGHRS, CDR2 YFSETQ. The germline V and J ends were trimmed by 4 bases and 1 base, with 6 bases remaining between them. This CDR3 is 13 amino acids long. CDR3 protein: CASSQSSYNEQFF. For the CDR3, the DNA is TGCGCCAGCAGCCAATCATCCTACAATGAGCAGTTCTTC.

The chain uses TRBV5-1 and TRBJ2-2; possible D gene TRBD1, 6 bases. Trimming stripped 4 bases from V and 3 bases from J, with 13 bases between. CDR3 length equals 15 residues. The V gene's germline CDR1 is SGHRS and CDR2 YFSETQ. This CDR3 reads CASSTPGQDTGELFF. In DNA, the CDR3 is TGCGCCAGCAGCACTCCGGGACAAGACACCGGGGAGCTGTTTTTT.

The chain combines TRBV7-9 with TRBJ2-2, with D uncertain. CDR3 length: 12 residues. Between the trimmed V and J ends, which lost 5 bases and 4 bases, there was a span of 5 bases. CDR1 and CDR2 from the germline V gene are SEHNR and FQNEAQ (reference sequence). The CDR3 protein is CASSPSTGELFF. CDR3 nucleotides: TGTGCCAGCAGCCCTTCCACCGGGGAGCTGTTTTTT. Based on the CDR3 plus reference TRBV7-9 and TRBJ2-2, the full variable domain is DTGVSQNPRHKITKRGQNVTFRCDPISEHNRLYWYRQTLGQGPEFLTYFQNEAQLEKSRLLSDRFSAERPKGSFSTLEIQRTEQGDSAMYLCASSPSTGELFFGEGSRLTVL.

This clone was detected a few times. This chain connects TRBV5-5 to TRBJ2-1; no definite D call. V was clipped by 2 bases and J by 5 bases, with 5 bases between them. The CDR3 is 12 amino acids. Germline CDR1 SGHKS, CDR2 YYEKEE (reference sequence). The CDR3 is CASSFPHNEQFF. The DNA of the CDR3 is TGTGCCAGCAGCTTTCCTCACAATGAGCAGTTCTTC.

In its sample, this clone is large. The chain's CDR3 is CASSSNYEQYF. The CDR3 DNA is TGTGCCAGCAGTTCTAACTACGAGCAGTACTTC. V usage is TRBV6-6 and J usage is TRBJ2-7; D remains unclear. The CDR3 sequence is 11 residues long. Germline assignment: CDR1 MNHNY and CDR2 SVGAGI (reference sequence). The germline V and J ends were trimmed by 4 bases and 3 bases, with 4 bases remaining between them.

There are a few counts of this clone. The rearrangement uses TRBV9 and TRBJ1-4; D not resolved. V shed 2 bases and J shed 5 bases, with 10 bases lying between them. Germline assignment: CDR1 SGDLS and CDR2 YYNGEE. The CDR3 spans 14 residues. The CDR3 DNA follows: TGTGCCAGCAGCGTGCGGTCGGGAAATGAAAAACTGTTTTTT. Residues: CASSVRSGNEKLFF.

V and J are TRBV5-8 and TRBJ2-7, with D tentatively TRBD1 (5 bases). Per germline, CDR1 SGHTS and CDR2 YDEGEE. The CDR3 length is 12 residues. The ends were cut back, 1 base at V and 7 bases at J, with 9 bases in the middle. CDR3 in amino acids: CASSLYRLEQYF. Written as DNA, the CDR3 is TGTGCCAGCAGCTTGTACAGGCTTGAGCAGTACTTC.

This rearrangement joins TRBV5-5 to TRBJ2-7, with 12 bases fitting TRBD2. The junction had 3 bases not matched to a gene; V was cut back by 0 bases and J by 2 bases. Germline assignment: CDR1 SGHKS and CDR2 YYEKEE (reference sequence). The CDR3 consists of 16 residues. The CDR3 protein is CASSLGSSGGAYEQYF. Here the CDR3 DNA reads TGTGCCAGCAGCTTGGGGTCTAGCGGGGGGGCCTACGAGCAGTACTTC.

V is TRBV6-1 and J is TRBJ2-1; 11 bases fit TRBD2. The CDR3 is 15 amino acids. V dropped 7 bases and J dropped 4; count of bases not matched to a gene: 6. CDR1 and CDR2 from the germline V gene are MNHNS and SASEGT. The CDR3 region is CASIPTSGGYNEQFF. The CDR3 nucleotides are TGTGCCAGCATTCCAACTAGCGGGGGATACAATGAGCAGTTCTTC.

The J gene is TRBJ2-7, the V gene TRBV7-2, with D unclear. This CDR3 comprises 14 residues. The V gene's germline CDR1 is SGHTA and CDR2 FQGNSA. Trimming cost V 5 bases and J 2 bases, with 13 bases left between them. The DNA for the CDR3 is TGTGCCAGCAGCCCAACGGGCTCCCCCTACGAGCAGTACTTC. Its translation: CASSPTGSPYEQYF.

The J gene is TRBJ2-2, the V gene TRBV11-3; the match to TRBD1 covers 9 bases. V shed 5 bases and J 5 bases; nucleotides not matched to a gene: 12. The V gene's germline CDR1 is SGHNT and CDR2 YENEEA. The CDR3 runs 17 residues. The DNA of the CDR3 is TGTGCCAGCAGCCACCTACCGACAGGGGGAAGAACCGGGGAGCTGTTTTTT. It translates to CASSHLPTGGRTGELFF.

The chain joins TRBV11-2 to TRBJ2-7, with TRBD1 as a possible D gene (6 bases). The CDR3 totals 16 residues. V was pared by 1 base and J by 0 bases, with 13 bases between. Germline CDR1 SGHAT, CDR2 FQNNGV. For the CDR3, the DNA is TGTGCCAGCAGCTTAGGCAGGGGCGAGAGCTCCTACGAGCAGTACTTC. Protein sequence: CASSLGRGESSYEQYF.

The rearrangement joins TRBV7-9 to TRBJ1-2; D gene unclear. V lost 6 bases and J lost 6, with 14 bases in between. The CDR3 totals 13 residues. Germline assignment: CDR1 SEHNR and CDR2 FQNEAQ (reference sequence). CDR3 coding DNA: TGTGCCAGCAGTTTCGGGGTTGAGAATGGCTACACCTTC. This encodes CASSFGVENGYTF.

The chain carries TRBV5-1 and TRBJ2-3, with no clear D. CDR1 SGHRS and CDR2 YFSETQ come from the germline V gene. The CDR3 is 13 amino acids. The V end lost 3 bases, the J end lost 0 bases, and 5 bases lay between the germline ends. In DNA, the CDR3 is TGCGCCAGCAGCTCACCCAGCACAGATACGCAGTATTTT. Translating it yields CASSSPSTDTQYF.

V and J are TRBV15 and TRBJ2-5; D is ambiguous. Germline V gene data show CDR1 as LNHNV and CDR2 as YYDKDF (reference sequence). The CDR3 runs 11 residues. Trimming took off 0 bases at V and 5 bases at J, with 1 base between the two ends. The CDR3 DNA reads TGTGCCACCAGCAGAGAGGAGACCCAGTACTTC. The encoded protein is CATSREETQYF.